This T cell receptor beta chain was observed in a study of blood T cell repertoires in COVID-19. Background on the study: Before being deemed recovered, Cohort 3 donors had two negative PCRs, clearance, or symptom resolution.

In the authors' workflow: Reference gene primer amplification gave estimated nucleated cell counts. The method was immunoSEQ multiplex PCR; TCRdb's version includes in-frame clones alone and lacks a portion of them. V, J and clone size are taken as reported in that table, and D and trimming were inferred from the DNA itself. The table lists roughly 200,000 clones, around 87% of them singletons. Participant age was roughly 18 to 90 years, and participants resided in about 25 US areas. After removal of 4 bases from V and 0 bases from J, the junction contained 7 bases not matched to a gene. The CDR3 has 16 residues. Looked up from germline, CDR1 is LGHNA and CDR2 is YNFKEQ.

The clonotype comes from a man younger than 40 in a cohort exposed to, infected with or recovered from COVID-19 (not recorded which). The gene calls are TRBV4-2 and TRBJ2-7, with TRBD1 matching over 9 bases. Sequencing was carried out using PBMCs or T cells enriched from blood (not recorded which). In nucleotides, the CDR3 is TGTGCCAGCAGCCCCCGGGACAGGGACTACTCCTACGAGCAGTACTTC. This encodes CASSPRDRDYSYEQYF.